These T cell receptor beta chains were read from a single sample in a study of blood T cell repertoires in COVID-19. Assay used: immunoSEQ multiplex PCR; TCRdb lists only in-frame clones, some missing. Here the sample spans around 50,000 clones, about 86% being singletons. Source material: peripheral blood. The receptors originated from a woman aged 55-70 years with COVID-19, enrolled during active disease. Each CDR3 is given with its conserved first and last residue. D genes are given only for firm matches. Only some rows state a clone size, as once, few, many or a class for expanded clones.

D gene,clone size,J gene,V gene,CDR3 DNA,CDR3 protein
TRBD1,NA,TRBJ2-3,TRBV2,TGTGCCAGCAGCGAACAGGGGGTCCTCCACACAGATACGCAGTATTTT,CASSEQGVLHTDTQYF
TRBD1,NA,TRBJ2-7,TRBV4-1,TGCGCCAGCAGCCGGGCCGGAGGGACAGGGCACTACGAGCAGTACTTC,CASSRAGGTGHYEQYF
NA,NA,TRBJ2-3,TRBV27,TGTGCCAGCAGGCGCTATGGAGATACGCAGTATTTT,CASRRYGDTQYF
NA,NA,TRBJ2-3,TRBV13,TGTGCCAGCAGCTTGTTCAGTAGCACAGATACGCAGTATTTT,CASSLFSSTDTQYF
NA,NA,TRBJ2-7,TRBV27,TGTGCCAGCAGTTCGTCCTACCTATACGAGCAGTACTTC,CASSSSYLYEQYF
TRBD1,NA,TRBJ1-2,TRBV7-2,TGTGCCAGCAGCTTGGACAGGGCGAACGGCTACACCTTC,CASSLDRANGYTF
NA,NA,TRBJ2-7,TRBV7-9,TGTGCCAGCAGCTTATCCCAGTCCGAGCAGTACTTC,CASSLSQSEQYF
NA,NA,TRBJ2-1,TRBV9,TGTGCCAGCAGCGTAGTCGGGGACTCCTACAATGAGCAGTTCTTC,CASSVVGDSYNEQFF
NA,NA,TRBJ1-4,TRBV2,TGTGCCAGCATGTATCAGGGTGTAACTAATGAAAAACTGTTTTTT,CASMYQGVTNEKLFF
TRBD1,NA,TRBJ1-5,TRBV5-4,TGTGCCAGCAGCTTGGAACAGGGGCAGCCCCAGCATTTT,CASSLEQGQPQHF
NA,few,TRBJ2-1,TRBV11-3,TGTGCCAGCAGCGCGGTTGCAGGGGTGTACAATGAGCAGTTCTTC,CASSAVAGVYNEQFF
NA,NA,TRBJ2-2,TRBV5-4,TGTGCCAGCAGCTTGGGGGCAGGGCGGCTCGCCGGGGAGCTGTTTTTT,CASSLGAGRLAGELFF
NA,few,TRBJ2-7,TRBV12-3/TRBV12-4,TGTGCCAGCAGTAGCTCTTTGGTCTACGAGCAGTACTTC,CASSSSLVYEQYF
NA,NA,TRBJ2-7,TRBV28,TGTGCCAGTATTGGGGGGGGCTTAGGTGAGCAGTACTTC,CASIGGGLGEQYF
TRBD2,NA,TRBJ2-3,TRBV30,TGTGCAGTAGCGGGGACTAGCGGGAGAACCACAGATACGCAGTATTTT,CAVAGTSGRTTDTQYF
TRBD2,NA,TRBJ2-7,TRBV6-5,TGTGCCAGCAGTATCGGGACTAGCGGGAGCTACGAGCAGTACTTC,CASSIGTSGSYEQYF
NA,few,TRBJ2-2,TRBV9,TGTGCCAGCAGTGTGACCGGGACTTCCACCGGGGAGCTGTTTTTT,CASSVTGTSTGELFF
NA,NA,TRBJ1-5,TRBV19,TGTGCCAGTAGTCCCCGGGGGTATAGCAATCAGCCCCAGCATTTT,CASSPRGYSNQPQHF
NA,NA,TRBJ1-2,TRBV6-5,TGTGCCAGCAGCCGCACAGAGAACTATGGCTACACCTTC,CASSRTENYGYTF
TRBD1,NA,TRBJ1-1,TRBV28,TGTGCCAGCAGTTTTGGAGACAGGGTCACTGAAGCTTTCTTT,CASSFGDRVTEAFF
TRBD1,once,TRBJ1-1,TRBV19,TGTGCCAGTAGTAGGGGACAGGGCGACACTGAAGCTTTCTTT,CASSRGQGDTEAFF
TRBD2,NA,TRBJ2-7,TRBV10-2,TGCGCCACGCGGGGACTAGCTAACGAGCAGTACTTC,CATRGLANEQYF
TRBD2,NA,TRBJ2-1,TRBV12-3/TRBV12-4,TGTGCCAGCAGCCAAAGCGGGAGAGGGCAGTTCTTC,CASSQSGRGQFF
NA,NA,TRBJ2-2,TRBV7-9,TGTGCCAGCAGCTTAGCGCATTCGACAGATAACACCGGGGAGCTGTTTTTT,CASSLAHSTDNTGELFF
NA,NA,TRBJ1-6,TRBV19,TGTGCCAGTAGGAGGCAGGGAGGTTCACCCCTCCACTTT,CASRRQGGSPLHF
NA,NA,TRBJ1-4,TRBV11-1,TGTGCCAGCAGCTTAACCACAGGGTATAATGAAAAACTGTTTTTT,CASSLTTGYNEKLFF
NA,NA,TRBJ2-5,TRBV29-1,TGCAGCGTTGTGAAGAGGGGGAAAGGAAGGGAGACCCAGTACTTC,CSVVKRGKGRETQYF
NA,NA,TRBJ1-1,TRBV6-6,TGTGCCAGCAGTTCCCGGACAGCTGAAGCTTTCTTT,CASSSRTAEAFF
TRBD2,NA,TRBJ2-1,TRBV19,TGTGCCAGTAGTATTATGGGACTAGCGAGGTTTGACAATGAGCAGTTCTTC,CASSIMGLARFDNEQFF
NA,NA,TRBJ2-7,TRBV11-2,TGTGCCAGCAGCTTCGGCGGGGGCTACTACGAGCAGTACTTC,CASSFGGGYYEQYF
NA,NA,TRBJ1-1,TRBV5-1,TGCGCCAGCAGCCCTCGGTCAGGGGTTATGAACACTGAAGCTTTCTTT,CASSPRSGVMNTEAFF
NA,NA,TRBJ1-2,TRBV2,TGTGCCAGCAGTGAGGGCCCGGTCGGTGGCTACACCTTC,CASSEGPVGGYTF
NA,NA,TRBJ2-7,TRBV9,TGTGCCAGCAGCGTAGATAGCATCCACGAGCAGTACTTC,CASSVDSIHEQYF
NA,once,TRBJ2-7,TRBV29-1,TGCAGCGCGGGCTGGGGTTCGGGGGAGCAGTACTTC,CSAGWGSGEQYF
NA,NA,TRBJ1-5,TRBV24-1,TGTGCCACCAGCGGAACGAGAGGCAGGGACAATAATCAGCCCCAGCATTTT,CATSGTRGRDNNQPQHF
TRBD2,once,TRBJ2-5,TRBV7-8,TGTGCCAGCAGCTCGGGACTAGCGGGAGTCGGGGAGACCCAGTACTTC,CASSSGLAGVGETQYF
NA,once,TRBJ2-1,TRBV27,TGTGCCAGCACCCGGCGGTGGGAGTCTCGCAATGAGCAGTTCTTC,CASTRRWESRNEQFF
TRBD1,NA,TRBJ2-1,TRBV14,TGTGCCAGCAGCCATGCCTCCCGGGACAGGAGATACAATGAGCAGTTCTTC,CASSHASRDRRYNEQFF
NA,NA,TRBJ2-1,TRBV11-1,TGTGCCAGCAGTTTTACAGGGTTAAGAAGGTATGAGCAGTTCTTC,CASSFTGLRRYEQFF
NA,NA,TRBJ2-5,TRBV28,TGTGCCAGCAGTCTATTATCACTCCCAGGAGAGACCCAGTACTTC,CASSLLSLPGETQYF
NA,NA,TRBJ1-1,TRBV2,TGTGCCAGCAGTGACAGATGGCCCATGAACACTGAAGCTTTCTTT,CASSDRWPMNTEAFF
NA,NA,TRBJ1-4,TRBV9,TGTGCCAGCAGCCTTAGCCAGGGCGTGGGTGAAAAACTGTTTTTT,CASSLSQGVGEKLFF
NA,NA,TRBJ1-5,TRBV10-2,TGCGCCAGTCGGTTCTCCCACAATCAGCCCCAGCATTTT,CASRFSHNQPQHF
TRBD1,once,TRBJ1-2,TRBV29-1,TGCAGCGTCGAACGGAAGAAACAGGGGTGGGACTATGGCTACACCTTC,CSVERKKQGWDYGYTF
NA,NA,TRBJ2-1,TRBV19,TGTGCCAGTAACGAGAGGAGTAACAATGAGCAGTTCTTC,CASNERSNNEQFF
TRBD2,NA,TRBJ2-1,TRBV6-4,TGTGCCAGCGCCTTAGCGGGAGGGCCTTGGGATGAGCAGTTCTTC,CASALAGGPWDEQFF
NA,once,TRBJ2-3,TRBV27,TGTGCCAGCATCTTATCTGGGCGGACAAGCACAGATACGCAGTATTTT,CASILSGRTSTDTQYF
NA,once,TRBJ2-7,TRBV28,TGTGCCAGCAGTTTAGGTGATAGCGGAGACACCTACGAGCAGTACTTC,CASSLGDSGDTYEQYF
NA,few,TRBJ1-1,TRBV3-1/TRBV3-2,TGTGCCAGCAGCCAAGGCCATACAGGTAACACTGAAGCTTTCTTT,CASSQGHTGNTEAFF
NA,NA,TRBJ2-1,TRBV6-4,TGTGCCAGTAAAAGCAGCGGTGACAATGAGCAGTTCTTC,CASKSSGDNEQFF
TRBD1,NA,TRBJ2-4,TRBV11-2,TGTGCCAGCAGCTTCCCAGGGGGCGACATTCAGTACTTC,CASSFPGGDIQYF
NA,few,TRBJ1-1,TRBV25-1,TGTGCCAGCAGTGAATGGGGGGACTACACTGAAGCTTTCTTT,CASSEWGDYTEAFF
TRBD1,NA,TRBJ1-2,TRBV11-2,TGTGCCAGCAGCCCGACAGGGGGAGTTAGCTATGGCTACACCTTC,CASSPTGGVSYGYTF
NA,NA,TRBJ1-1,TRBV5-1,TGCGCCAGCAGCCCCGGCCCAGGCACTGAAGCTTTCTTT,CASSPGPGTEAFF
NA,NA,TRBJ1-6,TRBV5-8,TGTGCCAGCAGCTTAGTGGGAGGAAATTCACCCCTCCACTTT,CASSLVGGNSPLHF
NA,few,TRBJ1-1,TRBV19,TGTGCCAGTAGTAAATGGACGGGAAACACTGAAGCTTTCTTT,CASSKWTGNTEAFF
TRBD1,NA,TRBJ1-4,TRBV10-3,TGTGCCATCAGTGTGGGGACAGGCGCAGGGAGTGAAAAACTGTTTTTT,CAISVGTGAGSEKLFF
TRBD1,NA,TRBJ1-2,TRBV11-2,TGTGCCAGCAGCCCAAACAGGGGGCGCGGATATGGCTACACCTTC,CASSPNRGRGYGYTF
NA,NA,TRBJ2-1,TRBV5-4,TGTGCCAGCAGCCCTCGCGCCAAATCCTACAATGAGCAGTTCTTC,CASSPRAKSYNEQFF